This T cell receptor beta chain is drawn from a study of blood T cell repertoires in COVID-19 (dated by TCRdb to the early 2020s). For the wider study: Collaborator samples came from the United States, Italy and Spain and covered acute and convalescent phases of COVID-19. The material from the prospective study consisted of cDNA or gDNA derived from T cells, B-cell-depleted T cells, or PBMCs. Deeply sampled blood TCRbeta repertoires from subjects exposed to, actively infected with, or recovered from COVID-19 were included in the dataset. The repertoires were released in a freely available public database meant as a resource for research on the immune response to SARS-CoV-2. Samples were obtained from the ongoing ImmuneRACE study (first 160 participants) and from 1,254 subjects provided by 6 global collaborators. A de-identified subject ID, COVID-19 status, age in years and sex were almost always included in the sample metadata. Where available, HLA class I and class II types were obtained from metadata supplied by the sample provider rather than from assay-based typing. On the study overall, not on this receptor specifically: The amount of clinical and demographic metadata varied by source and participant and was provided uncurated.

TCRbeta CDR3 regions were amplified from genomic DNA using the immunoSEQ Assay, a bias-controlled multiplex PCR. The original methods were these. The number of nucleated cells in each sample was estimated from the amplification of reference gene primers within the assay. Sequence reads were collapsed and filtered to measure the absolute abundance of every unique TCRbeta CDR3 rearrangement. For each sample, productive Simpson clonality was calculated as the square root of Simpson's diversity index over productive rearrangements. TCRdb carries this immuneACCESS record with in-frame sequences only. Its versions omit some clonotypes, under half of them owing to an unresolved V gene in the studies checked, with the rest unexplained. D and trimming come from the DNA, and the V and J calls and clone size come from that table. This sample lists 150,000 to 200,000 clones; around 88% were detected once. The ten largest account for more than 3.5% of the sample.

Counted from cysteine to phenylalanine, this CDR3 has 16 amino acids. The sequence is cut down to CDR3 DNA, 48 bases in frame from base 1. Via the germline V gene, CDR1 is SGHDN and CDR2 FVKESK. The trim is 1 base for V and 0 bases for J, with a gap of 10 bases between the germline ends. Concerning this clone: No cognate antigen has been identified for it. No base-level quality is on record; no much larger clone is a single base apart.

Whole blood was collected in K2EDTA tubes by collaborating institutions according to the institutions' own protocols. For TCRbeta analysis, collaborators shipped samples as frozen whole blood, isolated PBMCs, or DNA extracted from either of those sample types. The clonotype originates from a woman aged 25 to 39 with acute or convalescent COVID-19. Material: peripheral blood. The chain employs TRBV14 and TRBJ1-3, and TRBD1 may be the D gene, going by 5 matching bases. The CDR3 reads CASSQAWGHSGNTIYF. The base sequence is TGTGCCAGCAGCCAAGCATGGGGCCACTCTGGAAACACCATATATTTT.